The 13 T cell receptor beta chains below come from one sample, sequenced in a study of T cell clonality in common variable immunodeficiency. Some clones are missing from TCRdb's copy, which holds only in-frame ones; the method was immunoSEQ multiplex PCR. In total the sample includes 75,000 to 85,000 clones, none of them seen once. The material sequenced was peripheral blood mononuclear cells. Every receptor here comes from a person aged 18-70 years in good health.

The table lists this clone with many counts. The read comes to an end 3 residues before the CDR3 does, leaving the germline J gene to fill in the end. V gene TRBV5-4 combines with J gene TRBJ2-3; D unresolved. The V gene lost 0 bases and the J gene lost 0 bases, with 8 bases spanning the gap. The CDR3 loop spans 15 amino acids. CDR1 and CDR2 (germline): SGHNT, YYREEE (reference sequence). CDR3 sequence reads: CASSLDPGSTDTQYF. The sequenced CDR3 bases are TGTGCCAGCAGCTTGGATCCGGGTAGCACAGATACG.

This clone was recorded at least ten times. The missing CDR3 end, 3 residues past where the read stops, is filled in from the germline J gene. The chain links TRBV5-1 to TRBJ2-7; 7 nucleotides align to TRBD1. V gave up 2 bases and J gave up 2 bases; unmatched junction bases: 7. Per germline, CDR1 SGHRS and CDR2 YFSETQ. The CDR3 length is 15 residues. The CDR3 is CASSLTGTEAYEQYF. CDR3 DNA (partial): TGCGCCAGCAGCTTAACCGGGACAGAGGCCTACGAG.

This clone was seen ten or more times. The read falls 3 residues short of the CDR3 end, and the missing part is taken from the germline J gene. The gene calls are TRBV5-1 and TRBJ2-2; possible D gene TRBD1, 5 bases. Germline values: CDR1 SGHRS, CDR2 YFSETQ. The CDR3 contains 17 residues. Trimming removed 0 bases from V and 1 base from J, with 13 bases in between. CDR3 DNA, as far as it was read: TGCGCCAGCAGCTTGGCTGGGTGGCAGGGGAACACCGGGGAG. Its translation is CASSLAGWQGNTGE. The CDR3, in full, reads CASSLAGWQGNTGELFF.

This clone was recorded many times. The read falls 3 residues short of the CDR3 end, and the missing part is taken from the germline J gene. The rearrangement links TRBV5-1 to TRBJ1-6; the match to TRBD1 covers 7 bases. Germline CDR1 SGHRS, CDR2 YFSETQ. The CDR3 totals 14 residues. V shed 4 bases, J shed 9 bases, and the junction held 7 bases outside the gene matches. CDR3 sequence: CASSPGTDSSPLHF. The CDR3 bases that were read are TGCGCCAGCAGCCCCGGGACAGATAGTTCACCC. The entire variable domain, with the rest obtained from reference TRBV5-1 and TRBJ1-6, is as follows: KAGVTQTPRYLIKTRGQQVTLSCSPISGHRSVSWYQQTPGQGLQFLFEYFSETQRNKGNFPGRFSGRQFSNSRSEMNVSTLELGDSALYLCASSPGTDSSPLHFGNGTRLTVT.

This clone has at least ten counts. CDR3 sequence: CASSSSLDEQFF. CDR3 DNA, as far as it was read: TGTGCCAGCAGTTCGTCTCTAGATGAG. V is TRBV7-9 and J is TRBJ2-1; D uncertain. The observed sequence ends 3 residues before the CDR3 terminus, with the missing tail filled in from the germline J gene. The CDR3 contains 12 residues. Germline loops: CDR1 SEHNR, CDR2 FQNEAQ (reference sequence). The V gene lost 6 bases and the J gene lost 8 bases, with 11 bases spanning the gap.

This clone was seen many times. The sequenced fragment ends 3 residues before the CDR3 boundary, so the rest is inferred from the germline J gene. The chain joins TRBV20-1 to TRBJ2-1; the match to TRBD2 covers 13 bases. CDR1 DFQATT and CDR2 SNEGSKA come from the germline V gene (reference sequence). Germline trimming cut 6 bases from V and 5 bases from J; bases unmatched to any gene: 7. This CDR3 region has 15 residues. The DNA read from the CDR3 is TGCAGTGCGTGGACTAGCGGGAGTCTTAACAATGAG. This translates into CSAWTSGSLNNE. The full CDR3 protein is CSAWTSGSLNNEQFF.

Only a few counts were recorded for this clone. This CDR3 is CASRVSLVEKLFF. CDR3 DNA (partial): TGTGCCAGCAGAGTATCCCTAGTTGAAAAA. This chain connects TRBV5-5 to TRBJ1-4, with unresolved D. The observed sequence ends 3 residues before the CDR3 terminus, with the missing tail filled in from the germline J gene. V lost 5 bases to trimming and J lost 7 bases, with 12 bases between them. The CDR3 spans 13 residues. Germline V lookup: CDR1 SGHKS, CDR2 YYEKEE (reference sequence).

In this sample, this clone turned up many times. CDR3 region: CSARDPSGKTDTQYF. CDR3 DNA, as far as it was read: TGCAGTGCTAGAGATCCCAGCGGGAAGACAGATACG. The chain combines TRBV20-1 with TRBJ2-3, with 7 bases aligning to TRBD2. The sequenced fragment ends 3 residues before the CDR3 boundary, so the rest is inferred from the germline J gene. Germline V gene data show CDR1 as DFQATT and CDR2 as SNEGSKA (reference sequence). V was pared by 0 bases and J by 3 bases, with 6 bases of the junction left unmatched. The length of the CDR3 is 15 residues.

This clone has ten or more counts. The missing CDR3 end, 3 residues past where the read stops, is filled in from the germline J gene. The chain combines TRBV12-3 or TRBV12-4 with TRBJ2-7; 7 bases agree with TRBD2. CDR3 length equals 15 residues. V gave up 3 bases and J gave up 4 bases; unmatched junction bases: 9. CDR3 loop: CASSFVAGETYEQYF. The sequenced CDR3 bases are TGTGCCAGCAGTTTCGTCGCGGGAGAGACGTACGAG.

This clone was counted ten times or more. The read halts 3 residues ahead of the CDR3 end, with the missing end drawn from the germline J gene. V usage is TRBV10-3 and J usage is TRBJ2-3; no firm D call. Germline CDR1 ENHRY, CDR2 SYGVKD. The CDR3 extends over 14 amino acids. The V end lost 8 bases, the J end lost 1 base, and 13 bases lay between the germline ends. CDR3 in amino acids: CAIRKETGTDTQYF. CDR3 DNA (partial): TGTGCCATCCGGAAGGAGACTGGCACAGATACG.

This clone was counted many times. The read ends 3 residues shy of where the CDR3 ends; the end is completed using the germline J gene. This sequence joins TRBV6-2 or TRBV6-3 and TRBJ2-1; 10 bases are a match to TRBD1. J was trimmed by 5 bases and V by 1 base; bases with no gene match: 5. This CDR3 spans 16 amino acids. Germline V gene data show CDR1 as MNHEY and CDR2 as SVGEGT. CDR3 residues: CASSYFSGTGDNEQFF. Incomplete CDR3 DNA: TGTGCCAGCAGTTACTTCTCGGGGACAGGGGACAATGAG.

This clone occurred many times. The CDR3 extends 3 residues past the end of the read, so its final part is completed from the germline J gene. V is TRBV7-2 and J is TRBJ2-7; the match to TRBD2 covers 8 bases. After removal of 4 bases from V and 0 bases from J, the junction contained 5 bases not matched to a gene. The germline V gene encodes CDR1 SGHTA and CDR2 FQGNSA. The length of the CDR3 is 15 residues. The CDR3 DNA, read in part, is TGTGCCAGCAGCTCCCTAGCGGGTAGCTCCTACGAG. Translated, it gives CASSSLAGSSYE. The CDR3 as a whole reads CASSSLAGSSYEQYF.

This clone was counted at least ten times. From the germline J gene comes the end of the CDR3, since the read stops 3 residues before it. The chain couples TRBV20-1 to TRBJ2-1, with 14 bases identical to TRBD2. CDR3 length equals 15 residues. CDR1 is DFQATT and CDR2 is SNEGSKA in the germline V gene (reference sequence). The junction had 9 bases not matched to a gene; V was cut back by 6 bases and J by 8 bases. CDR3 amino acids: CSARGLAGDNHEQFF. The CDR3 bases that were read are TGCAGTGCCCGGGGACTAGCGGGAGATAACCATGAG.